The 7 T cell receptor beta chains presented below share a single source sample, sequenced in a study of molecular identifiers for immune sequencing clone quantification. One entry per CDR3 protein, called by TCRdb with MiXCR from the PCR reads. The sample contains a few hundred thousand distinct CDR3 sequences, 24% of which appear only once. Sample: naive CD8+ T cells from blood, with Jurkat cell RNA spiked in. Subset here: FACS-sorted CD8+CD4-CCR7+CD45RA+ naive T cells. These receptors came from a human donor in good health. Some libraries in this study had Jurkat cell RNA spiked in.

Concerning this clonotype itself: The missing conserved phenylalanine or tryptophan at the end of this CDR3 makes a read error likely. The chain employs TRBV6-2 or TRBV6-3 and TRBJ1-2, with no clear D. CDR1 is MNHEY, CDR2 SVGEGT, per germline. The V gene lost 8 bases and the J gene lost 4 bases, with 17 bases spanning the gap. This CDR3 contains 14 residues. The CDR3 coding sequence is TGTGCCAGCTCTCCTGGCCCGGGAGGCTATGGCTACACCATC. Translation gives CASSPGPGGYGYTI.

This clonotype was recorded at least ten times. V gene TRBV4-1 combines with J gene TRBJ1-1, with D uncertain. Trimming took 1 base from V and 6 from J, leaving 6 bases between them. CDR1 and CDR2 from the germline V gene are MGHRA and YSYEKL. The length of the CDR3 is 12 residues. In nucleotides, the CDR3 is TGCGCCAGCAGCCAAGTCGATTCTGAAGCTTTCTTT. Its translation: CASSQVDSEAFF.

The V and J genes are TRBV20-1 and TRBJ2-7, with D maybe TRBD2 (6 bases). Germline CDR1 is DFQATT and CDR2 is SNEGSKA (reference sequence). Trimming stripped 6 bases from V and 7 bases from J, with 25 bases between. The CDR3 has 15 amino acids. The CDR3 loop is CSATPRAGTGGEQYF. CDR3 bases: TGCAGTGCAACACCAAGGGCCGGAACCGGGGGAGAGCAGTACTTC.

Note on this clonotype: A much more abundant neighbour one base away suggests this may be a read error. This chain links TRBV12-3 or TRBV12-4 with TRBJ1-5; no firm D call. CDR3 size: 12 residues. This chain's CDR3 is CASSLGAQPRHF. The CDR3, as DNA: TGTGCCAGCAGTTTAGGAGCCCAGCCCCGGCATTTT.

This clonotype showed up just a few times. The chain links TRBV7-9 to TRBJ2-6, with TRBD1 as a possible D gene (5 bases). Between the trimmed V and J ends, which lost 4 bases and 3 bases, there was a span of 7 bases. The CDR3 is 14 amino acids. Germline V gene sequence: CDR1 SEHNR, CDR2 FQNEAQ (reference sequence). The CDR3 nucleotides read TGTGCCAGCAGCTCAGGGCATGGGGCCAACGTCCTGACTTTC. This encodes CASSSGHGANVLTF.

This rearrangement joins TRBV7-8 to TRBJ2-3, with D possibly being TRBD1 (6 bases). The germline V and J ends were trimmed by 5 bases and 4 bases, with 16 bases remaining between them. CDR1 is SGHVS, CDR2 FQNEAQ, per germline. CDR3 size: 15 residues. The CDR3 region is CASSQLGASPDTQYF. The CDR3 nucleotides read TGTGCCAGCAGCCAACTGGGGGCGAGCCCAGATACGCAGTATTTT.

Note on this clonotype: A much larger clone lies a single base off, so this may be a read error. CDR3 DNA: TGTGCCAGGAGTTTTGGGGATGCGTACGATACGCAGTATTTT. Translating gives CARSFGDAYDTQYF. The rearrangement uses TRBV30 and TRBJ2-3; D is uncertain. The CDR3 consists of 14 residues. Germline V gives CDR1 GTSNPN, CDR2 SVGIG (reference sequence).